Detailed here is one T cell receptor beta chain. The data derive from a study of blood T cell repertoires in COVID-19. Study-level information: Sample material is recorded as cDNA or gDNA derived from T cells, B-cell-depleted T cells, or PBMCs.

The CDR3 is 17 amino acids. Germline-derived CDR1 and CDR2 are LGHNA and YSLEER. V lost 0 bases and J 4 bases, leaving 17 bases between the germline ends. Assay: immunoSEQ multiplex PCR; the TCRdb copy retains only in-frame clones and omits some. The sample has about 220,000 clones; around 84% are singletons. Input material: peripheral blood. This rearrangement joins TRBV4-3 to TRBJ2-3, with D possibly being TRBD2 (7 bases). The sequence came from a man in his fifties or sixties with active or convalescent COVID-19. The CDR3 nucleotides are TGCGCCAGCAGCCAAGATTTAGTGGGGGGGCGGGCAGATACGCAGTATTTT. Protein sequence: CASSQDLVGGRADTQYF.